A selection of T cell receptor beta chains follows, all from one sample in a study of blood T cells in healthy people across ages. Via MiXCR, TCRdb re-called the 5' RACE reads, giving one row per CDR3 protein. The table shows 1.5 million to 2 million distinct CDR3 sequences, with 35% to 50% occurring only once. Sequenced sample: blood. The receptors were sampled from a human donor in good health. Both conserved end residues are part of each CDR3. The D gene is left open where the match is weak. Some rows have no size entry. The others give once, few or many, or a class for an expanded clone.

j_gene	v_gene	abundance	d_gene	CDR3aa	CDR3nt
TRBJ2-1	TRBV4-1	-	-	CASSQAPGTPYNEQFF	TGCGCCAGCAGCCAAGCCCCCGGGACTCCCTACAATGAGCAGTTCTTC
TRBJ2-2	TRBV7-9	-	TRBD1	CASSHRGYTGELFF	TGTGCCAGCAGCCACAGGGGTTACACCGGGGAGCTGTTTTTT
TRBJ2-3	TRBV9	few	-	CASSVGPQNTDTQYF	TGTGCCAGCAGCGTCGGCCCTCAAAACACAGATACGCAGTATTTT
TRBJ2-1	TRBV7-2	-	TRBD2	CASSLGLAGGLGSYNEQFF	TGTGCCAGCAGCTTAGGACTAGCGGGGGGGCTTGGCTCCTACAATGAGCAGTTCTTC
TRBJ1-3	TRBV9	-	-	CASSVDLRGIAKNTIYF	TGTGCCAGCAGCGTAGATCTACGGGGTATCGCTAAAAACACCATATATTTT
TRBJ1-4	TRBV7-6	-	-	CASSLNREGEKLFF	TGTGCCAGCAGCTTAAACAGGGAGGGAGAAAAACTGTTTTTT
TRBJ2-3	TRBV20-1	-	-	CSARTGHTDTQYF	TGCAGTGCTAGGACAGGACACACAGATACGCAGTATTTT
TRBJ2-2	TRBV20-1	-	TRBD1	CSARDRGLGTGELFF	TGCAGTGCTAGAGACAGGGGGCTCGGCACCGGGGAGCTGTTTTTT
TRBJ2-7	TRBV5-6	-	-	CASSEGSIYEQYF	TGTGCCAGCAGCGAGGGATCAATCTACGAGCAGTACTTC
TRBJ1-4	TRBV29-1	-	-	CSVDEGQREKLFF	TGCAGCGTTGATGAGGGGCAGAGGGAAAAACTGTTTTTT
TRBJ1-1	TRBV28	-	TRBD1	CASIGRGRDTEAFF	TGTGCCAGCATAGGCAGGGGGCGGGACACTGAAGCTTTCTTT
TRBJ2-3	TRBV3-1	-	-	CASSQRRTTDTQYF	TGTGCCAGCAGCCAACGTAGGACAACAGATACGCAGTATTTT
TRBJ2-6	TRBV13	few	-	CASKKTTASGANVLTF	TGTGCCAGCAAAAAAACGACAGCCTCTGGGGCCAACGTCCTGACTTTC
TRBJ2-5	TRBV7-8	few	-	CASSPHLGEETQYF	TGTGCCAGCAGCCCGCACCTGGGGGAGGAGACCCAGTACTTC
TRBJ2-3	TRBV5-1	-	-	CASKGDSRTDTQYF	TGCGCCAGCAAGGGGGACTCCCGCACAGATACGCAGTATTTT
TRBJ1-1	TRBV20-1	-	TRBD1	CSATDRDPDTEAFF	TGCAGTGCTACTGACAGGGACCCAGACACTGAAGCTTTCTTT
TRBJ2-7	TRBV7-9	-	-	CASSLRARDYEQYF	TGTGCCAGCAGCTTACGGGCTAGGGACTACGAGCAGTACTTC
TRBJ2-1	TRBV7-3	few	-	CASSLEGGLSNEQFF	TGTGCCAGCAGCTTAGAGGGGGGTCTGAGTAATGAGCAGTTCTTC
TRBJ2-7	TRBV29-1	-	TRBD2	CSVELSSGGEYEQYF	TGCAGCGTTGAATTATCTAGCGGGGGGGAATACGAGCAGTACTTC
TRBJ1-2	TRBV12-3/TRBV12-4	-	-	CASSFKLNYGYTF	TGTGCCAGCAGTTTTAAGCTAAACTATGGCTACACCTTC
TRBJ2-5	TRBV29-1	many	TRBD2	CSVESLAGGRQETQYF	TGCAGCGTTGAATCCCTAGCGGGGGGAAGACAAGAGACCCAGTACTTC
TRBJ2-7	TRBV5-1	few	-	CASSLAGQGNEQYF	TGCGCCAGCAGCTTGGCCGGGCAGGGAAACGAGCAGTACTTC
TRBJ1-2	TRBV5-5	-	-	CASSSLLSNYGYTF	TGTGCCAGCAGCTCTCTTCTGAGTAACTATGGCTACACCTTC
TRBJ2-4	TRBV3-1	-	TRBD2	CASSQGTSGANIQYF	TGTGCCAGCAGCCAAGGGACTAGCGGGGCCAACATTCAGTACTTC
TRBJ2-1	TRBV5-1	-	-	CASTPDGTYNEQFF	TGCGCCAGCACCCCGGACGGGACCTACAATGAGCAGTTCTTC
TRBJ2-5	TRBV4-1	-	-	CASSQVWKGETQYF	TGCGCCAGCAGCCAAGTTTGGAAGGGGGAGACCCAGTACTTC
TRBJ1-4	TRBV29-1	-	-	CSVESLGEKLFF	TGCAGCGTTGAATCTTTGGGTGAAAAACTGTTTTTT
TRBJ2-7	TRBV5-1	few	TRBD1	CASSLEGQGAFEQYF	TGCGCCAGCAGCTTGGAAGGACAGGGGGCGTTCGAGCAGTACTTC
TRBJ1-2	TRBV7-8	-	-	CASSLFQRVNYGYTF	TGTGCCAGCAGCCTCTTCCAGCGGGTAAACTATGGCTACACCTTC
TRBJ1-5	TRBV7-6	many	-	CASSLAEGQPQHF	TGTGCCAGCAGCTTAGCAGAGGGTCAGCCCCAGCATTTT
TRBJ2-1	TRBV6-2/TRBV6-3	few	-	CASSSDLPGLLEQFF	TGTGCCAGCAGTTCAGACCTCCCGGGCCTCTTGGAGCAGTTCTTC
TRBJ1-2	TRBV7-6	-	TRBD1	CASSSSRAGGAVGYTF	TGTGCCAGCAGCTCCTCCCGGGCAGGGGGCGCGGTTGGCTACACCTTC
TRBJ1-5	TRBV7-8	few	-	CASSPTINRTASFNQPQHF	TGTGCCAGCAGCCCAACGATCAACCGGACAGCCTCCTTTAATCAGCCCCAGCATTTT
TRBJ2-5	TRBV7-9	-	-	CASSDWRNGETQYF	TGTGCCAGCAGCGACTGGCGGAACGGAGAGACCCAGTACTTC
TRBJ1-2	TRBV12-3/TRBV12-4	-	-	CASSLQFNYGYTF	TGTGCCAGCAGTTTACAGTTTAACTATGGCTACACCTTC
TRBJ1-2	TRBV29-1	-	-	CSVRLGYGYTF	TGCAGCGTCCGGCTAGGCTATGGCTACACCTTC
TRBJ2-5	TRBV20-1	-	-	CSARDQDSQETQYF	TGCAGTGCTAGAGATCAGGACAGCCAAGAGACCCAGTACTTC
TRBJ2-7	TRBV7-2	-	-	CVSSSGQSSYEQYF	TGTGTCAGCAGCAGCGGACAGAGCTCCTACGAGCAGTACTTC
TRBJ2-3	TRBV7-3	-	TRBD2	CASSSFGGSTDTQYF	TGTGCCAGCAGCTCTTTCGGGGGGAGCACAGATACGCAGTATTTT